The following is a T cell receptor (beta chain) sequence with its context. Its antigen is undetermined. Profiling relied on immunoSEQ multiplex PCR, and the TCRdb table lists in-frame clones only, not all of them. The sample consists of 130,000 to 150,000 clones, roughly 89% of them appearing once. The data stem from a study of T cell responses to AZD1222 COVID-19 vaccine. The CDR3 spans 15 residues. Germline V CDR1 and CDR2: MNHNY, SVGAGI (reference sequence). The V end was cut by 4 bases, the J end by 3 bases, with 15 bases between. Second doses were pooled across both intervals (about 4 or about 12 weeks). Study-wide points: Reportedly, nearly half the spike-specific TCRs target unmutated variant regions. Donors in the cohort were predominantly white British and more often female, and clonal diversity was possibly underestimated. Scientists sampled the repertoires only once the peak T cell response had passed.

The receptor was derived from an adult who received the AZD1222 COVID-19 vaccine. The chain couples TRBV6-6 to TRBJ1-1, with D perhaps matching TRBD1 (5 bases). Sequenced here: peripheral blood, sampled 28 days after the second AZD1222 dose. CDR3 loop: CASSSYGGIDTEAFF. The CDR3, as DNA: TGTGCCAGCAGTTCTTATGGGGGTATAGACACTGAAGCTTTCTTT.